This TCR beta chain was sequenced for a study of regulatory T cells in long-lasting Graves disease. Through Arm-PCR of CDR3 regions and iRepertoire HTBI primers, TCR beta libraries were built. TCRdb processed the multiplex PCR reads anew with MiXCR; each CDR3 protein has one entry. Among roughly 250,000 distinct CDR3 sequences listed, about 18% were seen once. CDR1 and CDR2 from the germline V gene are SGHVS and FQNEAQ. The ends lost 4 bases at V and 3 bases at J; junction bases unmatched: 6. The CDR3 runs 15 residues. Indicated time point: newly diagnosed GD, antithyroid drugs for less than 3 months. From PBMCs, RNA was extracted and then used to make the TCR library. In this sample, this clonotype turned up a few times. The same data also contributed to another study, on T cells in Graves' hyperthyroidism and ophthalmopathy.

V and J are TRBV7-8 and TRBJ1-5, with TRBD1 matching 7 bases. Sequencing was performed on peripheral blood mononuclear cells (PBMCs), taken at new diagnosis, from a patient treated with antithyroid drugs. The clonotype was recovered from a woman aged 25 to 39 with Graves disease. Here the CDR3 reads CASSSGTANNQPQHF. The CDR3 nucleotides read TGTGCCAGCAGCTCAGGGACAGCGAACAATCAGCCCCAGCATTTT.